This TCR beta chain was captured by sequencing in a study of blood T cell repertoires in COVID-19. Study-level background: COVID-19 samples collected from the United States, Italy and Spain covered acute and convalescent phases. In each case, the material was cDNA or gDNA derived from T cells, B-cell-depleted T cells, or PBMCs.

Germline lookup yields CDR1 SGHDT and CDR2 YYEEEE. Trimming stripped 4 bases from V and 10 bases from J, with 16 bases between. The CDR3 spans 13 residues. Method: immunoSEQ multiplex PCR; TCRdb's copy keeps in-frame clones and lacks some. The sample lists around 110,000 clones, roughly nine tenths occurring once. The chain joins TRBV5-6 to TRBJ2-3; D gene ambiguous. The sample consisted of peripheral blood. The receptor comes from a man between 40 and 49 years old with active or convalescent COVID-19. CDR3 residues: CASSLLTPVAQYF. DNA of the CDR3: TGTGCCAGCAGCCTCCTGACTCCGGTGGCGCAGTATTTT.